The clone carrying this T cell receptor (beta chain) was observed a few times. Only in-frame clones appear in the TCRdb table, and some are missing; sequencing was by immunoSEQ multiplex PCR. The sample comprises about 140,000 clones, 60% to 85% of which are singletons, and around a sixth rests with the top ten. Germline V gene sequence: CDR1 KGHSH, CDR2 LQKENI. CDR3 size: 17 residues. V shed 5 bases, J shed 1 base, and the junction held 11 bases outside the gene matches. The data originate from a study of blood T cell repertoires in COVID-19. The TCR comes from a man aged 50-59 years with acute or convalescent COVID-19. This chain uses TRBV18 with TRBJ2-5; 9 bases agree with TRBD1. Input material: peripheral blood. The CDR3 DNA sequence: TGTGCCAGCTCATCTATCCGGGGGGACAGGGCCCAAGAGACCCAGTACTTC. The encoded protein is CASSSIRGDRAQETQYF.